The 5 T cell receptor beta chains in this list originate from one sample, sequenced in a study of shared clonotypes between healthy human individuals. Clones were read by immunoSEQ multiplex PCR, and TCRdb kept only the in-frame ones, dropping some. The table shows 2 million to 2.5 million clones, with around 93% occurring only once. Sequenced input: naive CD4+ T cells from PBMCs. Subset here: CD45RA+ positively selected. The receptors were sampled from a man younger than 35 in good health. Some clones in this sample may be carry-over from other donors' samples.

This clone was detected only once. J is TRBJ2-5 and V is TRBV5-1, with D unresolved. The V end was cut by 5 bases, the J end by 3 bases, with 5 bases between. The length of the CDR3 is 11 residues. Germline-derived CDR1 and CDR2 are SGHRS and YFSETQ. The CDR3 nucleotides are TGCGCCAGCAGGGGAAAAGAGACCCAGTACTTC. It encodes CASRGKETQYF. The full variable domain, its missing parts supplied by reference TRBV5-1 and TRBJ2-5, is KAGVTQTPRYLIKTRGQQVTLSCSPISGHRSVSWYQQTPGQGLQFLFEYFSETQRNKGNFPGRFSGRQFSNSRSEMNVSTLELGDSALYLCASRGKETQYFGPGTRLLVL.

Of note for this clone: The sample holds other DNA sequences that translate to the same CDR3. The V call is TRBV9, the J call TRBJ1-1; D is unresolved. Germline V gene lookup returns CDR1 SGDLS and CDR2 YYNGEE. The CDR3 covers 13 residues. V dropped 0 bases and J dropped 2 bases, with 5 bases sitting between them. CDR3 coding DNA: TGTGCCAGCAGCGTAGTTGTTAACACTGAAGCTTTCTTT. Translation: CASSVVVNTEAFF.

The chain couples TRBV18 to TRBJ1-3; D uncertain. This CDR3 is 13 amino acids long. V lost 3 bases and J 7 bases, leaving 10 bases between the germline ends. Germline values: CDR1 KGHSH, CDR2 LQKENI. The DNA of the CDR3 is TGTGCCAGCTCACCCCCGGCCAGCAACACCATATATTTT. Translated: CASSPPASNTIYF.

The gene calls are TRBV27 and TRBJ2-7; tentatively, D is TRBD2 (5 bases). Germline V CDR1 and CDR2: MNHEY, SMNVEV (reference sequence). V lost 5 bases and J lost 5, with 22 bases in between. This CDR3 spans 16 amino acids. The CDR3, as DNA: TGTGCCAGCAGTCCCTTTCTCTTGGGGAGCGGCCACGAGCAGTACTTC. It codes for CASSPFLLGSGHEQYF.

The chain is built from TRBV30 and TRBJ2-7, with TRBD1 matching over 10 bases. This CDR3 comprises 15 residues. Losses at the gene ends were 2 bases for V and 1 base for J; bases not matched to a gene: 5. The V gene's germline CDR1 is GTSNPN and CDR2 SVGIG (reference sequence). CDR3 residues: CAWSNRDRGSYEQYF. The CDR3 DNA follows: TGTGCCTGGAGTAACCGGGACAGGGGATCCTACGAGCAGTACTTC.